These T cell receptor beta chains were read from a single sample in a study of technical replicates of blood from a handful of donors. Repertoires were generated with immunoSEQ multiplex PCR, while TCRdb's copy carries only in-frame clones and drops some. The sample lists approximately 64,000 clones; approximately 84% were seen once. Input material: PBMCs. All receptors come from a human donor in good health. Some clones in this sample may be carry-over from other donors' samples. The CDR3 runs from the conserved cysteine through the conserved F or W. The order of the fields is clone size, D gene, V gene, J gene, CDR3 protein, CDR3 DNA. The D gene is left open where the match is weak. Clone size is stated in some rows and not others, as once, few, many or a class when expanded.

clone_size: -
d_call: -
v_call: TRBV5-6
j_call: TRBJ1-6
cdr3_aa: CASSLESGSGYNSPLHF
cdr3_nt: TGTGCCAGCAGCTTGGAGTCAGGGTCGGGCTATAATTCACCCCTCCACTTT

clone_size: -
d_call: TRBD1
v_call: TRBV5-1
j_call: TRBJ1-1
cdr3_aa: CASSSNAGGSAEAFF
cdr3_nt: TGCGCCAGCAGCTCGAACGCAGGGGGCTCGGCTGAAGCTTTCTTT

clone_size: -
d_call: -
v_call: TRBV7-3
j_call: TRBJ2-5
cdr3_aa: CASSLTSRETQYF
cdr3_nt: TGTGCCAGCAGCTTAACCTCCCGTGAGACCCAGTACTTC

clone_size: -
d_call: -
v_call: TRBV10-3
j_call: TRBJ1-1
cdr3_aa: CAISERGRGWTEAFF
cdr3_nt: TGTGCCATCAGCGAGAGGGGCAGGGGATGGACTGAAGCTTTCTTT

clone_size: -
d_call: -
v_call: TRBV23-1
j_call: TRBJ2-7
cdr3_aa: CASSPPTGTYEQYF
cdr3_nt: TGCGCCAGCAGTCCTCCGACAGGAACCTACGAGCAGTACTTC

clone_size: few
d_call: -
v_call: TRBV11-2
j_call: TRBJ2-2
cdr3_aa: CASSLPGLRTGELFF
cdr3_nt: TGTGCCAGCAGCCTGCCGGGACTTCGCACCGGGGAGCTGTTTTTT

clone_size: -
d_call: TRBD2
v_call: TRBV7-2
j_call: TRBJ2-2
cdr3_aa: CASSLTSGRVKRELFF
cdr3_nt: TGTGCCAGCAGCTTGACTAGCGGGAGGGTCAAAAGGGAGCTGTTTTTT

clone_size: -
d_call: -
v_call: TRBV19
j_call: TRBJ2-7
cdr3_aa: CASRAYGGPSRDEQYF
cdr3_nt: TGTGCCAGTAGAGCCTACGGGGGACCCTCCAGGGACGAGCAGTACTTC

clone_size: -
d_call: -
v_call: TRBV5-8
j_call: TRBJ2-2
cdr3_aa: CASSFQGSGELFF
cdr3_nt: TGTGCCAGCAGCTTCCAGGGGAGCGGGGAGCTGTTTTTT

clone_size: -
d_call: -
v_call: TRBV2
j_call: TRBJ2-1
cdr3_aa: CASSPKGRGSYNEQFF
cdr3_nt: TGTGCCAGCAGTCCTAAGGGTCGGGGATCCTACAATGAGCAGTTCTTC

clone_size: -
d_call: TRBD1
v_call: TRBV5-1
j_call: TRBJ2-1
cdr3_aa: CASSSTGGRLDEQFF
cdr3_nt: TGCGCCAGCAGCTCCACAGGGGGGAGGTTGGATGAGCAGTTCTTC

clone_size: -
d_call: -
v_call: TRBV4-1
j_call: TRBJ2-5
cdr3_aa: CASSPYYRRETQYF
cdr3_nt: TGCGCCAGCAGCCCTTACTATCGACGGGAGACCCAGTACTTC

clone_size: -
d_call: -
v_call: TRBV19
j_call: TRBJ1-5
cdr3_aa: CASSIMAQPQHF
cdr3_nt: TGTGCCAGTAGTATTATGGCACAGCCCCAGCATTTT

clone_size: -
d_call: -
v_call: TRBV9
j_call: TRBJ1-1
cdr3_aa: CASSEDTNTEAFF
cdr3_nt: TGTGCCAGCAGCGAGGACACGAACACTGAAGCTTTCTTT

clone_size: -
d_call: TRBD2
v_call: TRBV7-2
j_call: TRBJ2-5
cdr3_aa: CASSLAGSGRFQETQYF
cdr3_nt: TGTGCCAGCAGCTTAGCGGGTAGCGGGAGGTTCCAAGAGACCCAGTACTTC

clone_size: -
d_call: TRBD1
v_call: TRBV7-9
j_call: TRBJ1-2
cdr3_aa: CASSVWTGGRFGYGYTF
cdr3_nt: TGTGCCAGCAGCGTTTGGACAGGGGGAAGGTTCGGCTATGGCTACACCTTC

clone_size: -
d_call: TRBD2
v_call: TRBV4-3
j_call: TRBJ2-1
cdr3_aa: CASSRGLAGVVNEQFF
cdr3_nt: TGCGCCAGCAGCCGCGGACTAGCGGGAGTAGTAAATGAGCAGTTCTTC

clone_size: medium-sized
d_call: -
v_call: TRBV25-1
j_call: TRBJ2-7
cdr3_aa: CASSEWAGEQYF
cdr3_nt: TGTGCCAGCAGTGAATGGGCAGGAGAGCAGTACTTC

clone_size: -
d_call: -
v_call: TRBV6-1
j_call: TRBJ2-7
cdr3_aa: CASKWGELSYEQYF
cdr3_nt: TGTGCCAGCAAATGGGGCGAACTATCCTACGAGCAGTACTTC

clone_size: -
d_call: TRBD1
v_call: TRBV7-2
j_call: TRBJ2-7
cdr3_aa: CASTGQGFNYEQYF
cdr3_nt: TGTGCCAGCACGGGACAGGGGTTTAACTACGAGCAGTACTTC

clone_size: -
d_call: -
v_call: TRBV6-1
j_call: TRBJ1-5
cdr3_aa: CASRESFNQPQHF
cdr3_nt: TGTGCCAGCAGGGAGAGTTTCAATCAGCCCCAGCATTTT